These 24 T cell receptor beta chains were all obtained from the same sample, sequenced in a study of OX40 agonist ivuxolimab in advanced cancers. Here immunoSEQ multiplex PCR was the method, and the copy in TCRdb shows in-frame clones only, minus some. The profile covers tens of thousands of clones, with roughly nine tenths appearing a single time and roughly 1% taken by the ten largest. Specimen: CD4+ or CD8+ T cells sorted from blood, collected in a trial of the OX40 agonist ivuxolimab. These receptors were collected from an adult with an advanced solid tumor such as melanoma, head and neck, liver or kidney cancer.

The gene calls are TRBV7-8 and TRBJ2-1, with D perhaps TRBD1 or TRBD2 (6 bases each). CDR1 and CDR2 (germline): SGHVS, FQNEAQ. The length of the CDR3 is 13 residues. Trimming cost V 1 base and J 8 bases, with 9 bases left between them. The DNA of the CDR3 is TGTGCCAGCAGCTTAGAGAGGGGGGATGAGCAGTTCTTC. It translates to CASSLERGDEQFF.

CDR3 in DNA: TGTGCCATCAGTGAGTCGTTTAGCGGGGGCTGGGAGACCCAGTACTTC. Protein product: CAISESFSGGWETQYF. The V and J genes are TRBV10-3 and TRBJ2-5; 9 positions agree with TRBD2. CDR1 is ENHRY and CDR2 is SYGVKD in the germline V gene. CDR3 length: 16 amino acids. V shed 0 bases, J shed 5 bases, and the junction held 7 bases outside the gene matches.

The chain couples TRBV11-1 to TRBJ1-2; the D is unclear. Germline lookup yields CDR1 SGHAT and CDR2 FQDESV (reference sequence). V was clipped by 3 bases and J by 2 bases, with 10 bases between them. CDR3 size: 14 residues. The CDR3 nucleotides read TGTGCCAGCAGCTTGAACAGCCAAAACTATGGCTACACCTTC. This gives the protein CASSLNSQNYGYTF. Variable domain in full (rest from reference TRBV11-1 and TRBJ1-2): EAEVAQSPRYKITEKSQAVAFWCDPISGHATLYWYRQILGQGPELLVQFQDESVVDDSQLPKDRFSAERLKGVDSTLKIQPAELGDSAMYLCASSLNSQNYGYTFGSGTRLTVV.

This rearrangement joins TRBV28 to TRBJ1-4, with D hard to call. Germline assignment: CDR1 MDHEN and CDR2 SYDVKM. The CDR3 has 14 amino acids. The germline V and J ends were trimmed by 6 bases and 2 bases, with 10 bases remaining between them. CDR3 in DNA: TGTGCCAGCAGCGCCCCTGGGACTAATGAAAAACTGTTTTTT. This translates into CASSAPGTNEKLFF.

CDR3 sequence: CASSVGDSSGNTIYF. CDR3 bases: TGCGCCAGCAGCGTTGGGGACAGCTCTGGAAACACCATATATTTT. The rearrangement joins TRBV5-1 to TRBJ1-3; 7 positions agree with TRBD1. This CDR3 spans 15 amino acids. V dropped 4 bases and J dropped 0; count of bases not matched to a gene: 4. The germline CDR1 and CDR2 sequences are SGHRS and YFSETQ.

The V and J genes are TRBV19 and TRBJ2-3, with D possibly being TRBD2 (6 bases). The CDR3 is made up of 12 amino acids. The V gene's germline CDR1 is LNHDA and CDR2 SQIVND (reference sequence). The germline V and J ends were trimmed by 4 bases and 8 bases, with 10 bases remaining between them. The CDR3 DNA reads as TGTGCCAGTAGTAGCGGGGCCGGTACGCAGTATTTT. This codes for CASSSGAGTQYF. Together with reference TRBV19 and TRBJ2-3, the CDR3 gives the full variable domain: DGGITQSPKYLFRKEGQNVTLSCEQNLNHDAMYWYRQDPGQGLRLIYYSQIVNDFQKGDIAEGYSVSREKKESFPLTVTSAQKNPTAFYLCASSSGAGTQYFGPGTRLTVL.

This rearrangement joins TRBV18 to TRBJ1-3; 8 bases line up with TRBD1. Germline V CDR1 and CDR2: KGHSH, LQKENI. V was clipped by 3 bases and J by 0 bases; unmatched bases: 7. This CDR3 is built from 17 residues. CDR3 amino acids: CASSPNRGGLSGNTIYF. The CDR3 DNA reads TGTGCCAGCTCACCCAACAGGGGGGGCCTCTCTGGAAACACCATATATTTT.

The chain couples TRBV28 to TRBJ1-1, with unresolved D. V lost 8 bases and J lost 1, with 11 bases in between. Germline V CDR1 and CDR2: MDHEN, SYDVKM. The CDR3 covers 13 residues. The CDR3, as DNA: TGTGCCAGCCCCGGTGCAGGGAACACTGAAGCTTTCTTT. Its translation: CASPGAGNTEAFF.

V is TRBV27 and J is TRBJ2-7; D gene uncertain. The length of the CDR3 is 13 residues. Trimming cost V 0 bases and J 3 bases, with 6 bases left between them. Germline V gives CDR1 MNHEY, CDR2 SMNVEV (reference sequence). CDR3 bases: TGTGCCAGCAGTTTATCCCGGGTCTACGAGCAGTACTTC. Encoded protein: CASSLSRVYEQYF.

The V gene is TRBV14, the J gene TRBJ1-2; D remains unclear. Germline V gives CDR1 SGHDN, CDR2 FVKESK. V was cut by 0 bases and J by 6 bases, with 8 bases left in between. This CDR3 is built from 13 residues. CDR3 region: CASSQDIAHGYTF. DNA for the CDR3: TGTGCCAGCAGCCAAGACATAGCTCATGGCTACACCTTC.

This chain connects TRBV5-5 to TRBJ2-2; 11 nucleotides line up with TRBD1. Germline CDR1 reads SGHKS; CDR2 reads YYEKEE (reference sequence). This CDR3 has 16 amino acids. V dropped 0 bases and J dropped 4; count of bases not matched to a gene: 2. The CDR3 spells CASSLVGQGVTGELFF. CDR3 nucleotide sequence: TGTGCCAGCAGCTTGGTGGGACAGGGGGTCACCGGGGAGCTGTTTTTT.

The chain couples TRBV7-9 to TRBJ1-1; no firm D call. The V and J ends lost 5 bases and 5 bases respectively, with 15 bases between them. CDR1 is SEHNR and CDR2 is FQNEAQ in the germline V gene (reference sequence). This CDR3 region has 14 residues. CDR3 sequence: CASSRAGRETEAFF. CDR3 sequence (DNA): TGTGCCAGCAGCCGGGCGGGGAGGGAGACTGAAGCTTTCTTT.

J is TRBJ2-2 and V is TRBV30, with 8 bases matching TRBD2. The CDR3 totals 14 residues. Germline assignment: CDR1 GTSNPN and CDR2 SVGIG (reference sequence). V shed 4 bases and J 5 bases; nucleotides not matched to a gene: 6. The CDR3 reads CAWKPGGPTGELFF. As DNA, the CDR3 is TGTGCCTGGAAGCCGGGAGGGCCGACCGGGGAGCTGTTTTTT.

The chain couples TRBV9 to TRBJ1-2; D might be TRBD1 (5 bases). This CDR3 has 15 amino acids. V was trimmed by 0 bases and J by 4 bases, leaving 13 bases between them. Germline values: CDR1 SGDLS, CDR2 YYNGEE. CDR3 DNA sequence: TGTGCCAGCAGCGTAGGTGCCCCGGGGGTCTATGGCTACACCTTC. This sequence encodes CASSVGAPGVYGYTF.

The J gene is TRBJ1-5, the V gene TRBV5-1; D is ambiguous. Between the trimmed V and J ends, which lost 3 bases and 7 bases, there was a span of 11 bases. The CDR3 extends over 13 amino acids. The germline V gene encodes CDR1 SGHRS and CDR2 YFSETQ. CDR3 residues: CASSWEAGQPQHF. The CDR3 DNA follows: TGCGCCAGCAGCTGGGAGGCGGGACAGCCCCAGCATTTT.

CDR3: CATSRDSGPDTQYF. DNA of the CDR3: TGTGCCACCAGCAGAGATAGCGGCCCAGATACGCAGTATTTT. The chain joins TRBV15 to TRBJ2-3; D may be TRBD2 (6 bases). The CDR3 spans 14 residues. V was pared by 0 bases and J by 4 bases, with 8 bases between. Looked up from germline, CDR1 is LNHNV and CDR2 is YYDKDF (reference sequence).

The chain employs TRBV28 and TRBJ2-1; 8 bases match TRBD1. Unmatched junction bases numbered 5, after V lost 6 bases and J lost 4 bases. CDR3 length: 14 residues. Germline-derived CDR1 and CDR2 are MDHEN and SYDVKM. The CDR3 DNA follows: TGTGCCAGCAGAACGGGGGACAGGTACAATGAGCAGTTCTTC. It translates to CASRTGDRYNEQFF.

The table lists this clone with a count of one. This chain links TRBV15 with TRBJ1-4; D remains unclear. Germline V gene data show CDR1 as LNHNV and CDR2 as YYDKDF (reference sequence). Deletions cut 1 base from V and 0 bases from J, with 9 bases between. The CDR3 sequence is 16 residues long. CDR3 amino acids: CATSRAPLATNEKLFF. In DNA form, the CDR3 reads TGTGCCACCAGCAGAGCGCCCCTTGCAACTAATGAAAAACTGTTTTTT.

The CDR3 DNA sequence: TGTGCCAGCAGCCTAACCGCAGGGGCTGAAGCTTTCTTT. This translates into CASSLTAGAEAFF. The chain recombines TRBV14 with TRBJ1-1, with D possibly TRBD1 on 6 matching bases. CDR3 length: 13 amino acids. V dropped 4 bases and J dropped 6 bases, with 12 bases sitting between them. Looked up from germline, CDR1 is SGHDN and CDR2 is FVKESK.

This clone was seen a single time. The chain couples TRBV18 to TRBJ1-2; D may be TRBD1 (6 bases). Trimming cost V 5 bases and J 5 bases, with 18 bases left between them. This CDR3 has 15 residues. The germline V gene has CDR1 KGHSH and CDR2 LQKENI. CDR3 sequence: CASSTSGGAGYGYTF. CDR3 DNA sequence: TGTGCCAGCTCAACCAGCGGGGGCGCGGGATATGGCTACACCTTC.

The chain is built from TRBV16 and TRBJ1-5, with D hard to call. This CDR3 is built from 14 residues. V lost 0 bases, J lost 2 bases, and 5 bases lay in between. CDR1 is KGHSY, CDR2 FQNENV, per germline. The CDR3 sequence is CASSQSPGNQPQHF. The CDR3 bases are TGTGCCAGCAGCCAATCCCCCGGCAATCAGCCCCAGCATTTT.

In this sample, this clone turned up once. This sequence joins TRBV11-2 and TRBJ2-5; the D gene could be TRBD1 or TRBD2 (5 bases each). CDR1 SGHAT and CDR2 FQNNGV come from the germline V gene. Trimming shortened V by 4 bases and J by 7 bases, and 16 bases separated the two germline ends. The CDR3 has 14 residues. CDR3 region: CASSYSGTTGTQYF. The CDR3 nucleotides read TGTGCCAGCAGCTACTCCGGGACCACAGGGACCCAGTACTTC.

The rearrangement uses TRBV2 and TRBJ1-5; D is uncertain. Trimming removed 0 bases at V and 6 bases at J, with 6 bases between. Germline loops: CDR1 SNHLY, CDR2 FYNNEI. The CDR3 is made up of 13 amino acids. The CDR3 coding sequence is TGTGCCAGCAGTGAAGCGGGAGCTCAGCCCCAGCATTTT. Translation gives CASSEAGAQPQHF.

V and J are TRBV4-1 and TRBJ1-3, with a possible D match to TRBD1 (5 bases). The CDR3 length is 16 residues. Germline loops: CDR1 MGHRA, CDR2 YSYEKL. With 1 base removed from V and 2 bases from J, the gap between germline ends came to 12 bases. CDR3 sequence reads: CASSQVPQGAGNTIYF. CDR3 DNA sequence: TGCGCCAGCAGCCAAGTCCCTCAAGGGGCTGGAAACACCATATATTTT.